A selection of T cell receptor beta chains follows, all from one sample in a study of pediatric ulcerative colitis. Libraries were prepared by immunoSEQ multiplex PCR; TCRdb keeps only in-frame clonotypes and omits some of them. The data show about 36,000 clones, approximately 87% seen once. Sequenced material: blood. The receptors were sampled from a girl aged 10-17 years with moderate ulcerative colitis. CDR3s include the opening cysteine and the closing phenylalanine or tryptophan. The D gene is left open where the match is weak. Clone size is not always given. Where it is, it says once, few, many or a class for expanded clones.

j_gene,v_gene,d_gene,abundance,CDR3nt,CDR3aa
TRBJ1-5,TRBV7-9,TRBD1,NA,TGTGCCAGCAGCTCAGGGACAGGCCCGAACCAGCCCCAGCATTTT,CASSSGTGPNQPQHF
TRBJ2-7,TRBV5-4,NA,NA,TGTGCCAGCAGCTTCGGTAGAAGCTCCTACGAGCAGTACTTC,CASSFGRSSYEQYF
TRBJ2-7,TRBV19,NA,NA,TGTGCCAGTAGTATTACTTGGGGGACGCTCTCCTACGAGCAGTACTTC,CASSITWGTLSYEQYF
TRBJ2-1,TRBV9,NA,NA,TGTGCCAGCAGCGTAGTCTCAACGAGCTCCTACAATGAGCAGTTCTTC,CASSVVSTSSYNEQFF
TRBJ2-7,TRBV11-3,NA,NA,TGTGCCAGCAGCTCCGGACTACAGAGACACGAGCAGTACTTC,CASSSGLQRHEQYF
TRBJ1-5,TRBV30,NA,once,TGTGCCTGGAGTGGGGGGGACGGCCGGGGACAGCCCCAGCATTTT,CAWSGGDGRGQPQHF
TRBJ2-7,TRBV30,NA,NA,TGTGCCTGGAGTGACCCCGCTAGAGGGACATACTACGAGCAGTACTTC,CAWSDPARGTYYEQYF
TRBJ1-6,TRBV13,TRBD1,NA,TGTGCCAGCAGATCAGGACAGGGGGCTTCACCCCTCCACTTT,CASRSGQGASPLHF
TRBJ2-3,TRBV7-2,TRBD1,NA,TGTGCCAGCGGGGGACAGCTACTTGATACGCAGTATTTT,CASGGQLLDTQYF
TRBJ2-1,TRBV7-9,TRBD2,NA,TGTGCCAGCAGCCCTCGCCTCCTACTAGCGGGATACAATGAGCAGTTCTTC,CASSPRLLLAGYNEQFF